This TCR beta chain was sequenced in a study of blood T cell repertoires in COVID-19. CDR3 size: 15 residues. With V trimmed by 6 bases and J by 0 bases, 7 bases remained unmatched. Germline loops: CDR1 LNHDA, CDR2 SQIVND (reference sequence). Method: immunoSEQ multiplex PCR; TCRdb's copy keeps in-frame clones and lacks some. The profile shows some 99,000 clones, over 70% of them singletons. This chain uses TRBV19 with TRBJ2-7, with 8 bases matching TRBD1. The TCR originated in a human donor in a cohort sampled during active or convalescent COVID-19. The sequenced sample consisted of peripheral blood. For the CDR3, the DNA is TGTGCCAGTAGCGGGGACAGGCGCAGCTCCTACGAGCAGTACTTC. Its translation is CASSGDRRSSYEQYF.